This record looks at one T cell receptor (beta chain) sequence and its context. Its target is not known. The CDR3 runs to 14 residues. Germline V gene sequence: CDR1 MNHNS, CDR2 SASEGT. The ends lost 7 bases at V and 7 bases at J; junction bases unmatched: 10. The data are from a study of cytomegalovirus exposure and HLA in healthy donors. Vbeta (60) and Jbeta (13) primers were used in the PCR. The assay was immunoSEQ multiplex PCR, and TCRdb's table has in-frame clones only and misses some. The repertoire holds over 200,000 clones, roughly 79% seen once, with 1.8% in the top ten. Study observations and caveats: As was reported, the classifier diagnosed cytomegalovirus status with high specificity and sensitivity. The likely explanation for a cluster of highly shared sequence variants was sequencing artifact.

What was sequenced was PBMCs. This sequence was found in a male donor in good health and CMV-seronegative. The V call is TRBV6-1, the J call TRBJ2-1; TRBD1 matches 7 bases. The CDR3 protein is CASKLQGRLNEQFF. Here the CDR3 DNA reads TGTGCCAGCAAACTACAGGGGCGCCTTAATGAGCAGTTCTTC.